The rows below give T cell receptor beta chains drawn from one sample of a study of blood T cell repertoires in COVID-19. Sequencing was performed with immunoSEQ multiplex PCR; in TCRdb, only in-frame clones are kept and a portion is missing. The sample gives about 76,000 clones, 80% to 90% of which show up once; about 18% is in the top ten. The sample was peripheral blood. The origin of the receptors is a woman aged 55-70 years with acute or convalescent COVID-19. The CDR3 runs from the conserved cysteine through the conserved F or W. The D gene is left open where the match is weak. Clone size is not always given. Where it is, it says once, few, many or a class for expanded clones.

len: 18; abundance: -; d_gene: TRBD2; j_gene: TRBJ2-3; v_gene: TRBV19; CDR3aa: CASSQLAAYVGSTDTQYF; CDR3nt: TGTGCCAGTAGTCAACTAGCGGCCTATGTGGGGAGCACAGATACGCAGTATTTT
len: 13; abundance: -; d_gene: -; j_gene: TRBJ2-2; v_gene: TRBV19; CDR3aa: CASIGGASGELFF; CDR3nt: TGTGCCAGTATCGGGGGAGCGAGCGGGGAGCTGTTTTTT
len: 18; abundance: -; d_gene: TRBD1; j_gene: TRBJ1-1; v_gene: TRBV6-1; CDR3aa: CASSEARIRTGPDTEAFF; CDR3nt: TGTGCCAGCAGTGAAGCGCGCATCAGGACAGGGCCGGACACTGAAGCTTTCTTT
len: 15; abundance: -; d_gene: -; j_gene: TRBJ2-1; v_gene: TRBV24-1; CDR3aa: CATSDPSRAGGEQFF; CDR3nt: TGTGCCACCAGTGACCCCTCTAGGGCCGGGGGTGAGCAGTTCTTC
len: 14; abundance: -; d_gene: -; j_gene: TRBJ1-3; v_gene: TRBV13; CDR3aa: CASSLGPGGNTIYF; CDR3nt: TGTGCCAGCAGCTTAGGACCAGGGGGAAACACCATATATTTT
len: 14; abundance: once; d_gene: -; j_gene: TRBJ1-3; v_gene: TRBV6-5; CDR3aa: CASSYSGTGNTIYF; CDR3nt: TGTGCCAGCAGTTACTCCGGGACTGGAAACACCATATATTTT
len: 14; abundance: few; d_gene: TRBD1; j_gene: TRBJ2-4; v_gene: TRBV5-6; CDR3aa: CASSWGQGVHIQYF; CDR3nt: TGTGCCAGCAGCTGGGGACAGGGGGTTCACATTCAGTACTTC
len: 15; abundance: -; d_gene: -; j_gene: TRBJ1-2; v_gene: TRBV6-5; CDR3aa: CASRRREEANYGYTF; CDR3nt: TGTGCCAGCAGGAGGCGAGAGGAAGCTAACTATGGCTACACCTTC
len: 15; abundance: -; d_gene: -; j_gene: TRBJ2-5; v_gene: TRBV9; CDR3aa: CASSVGTGQEETQYF; CDR3nt: TGTGCCAGCAGCGTAGGCACAGGTCAGGAAGAGACCCAGTACTTC
len: 15; abundance: -; d_gene: TRBD1; j_gene: TRBJ1-2; v_gene: TRBV5-8; CDR3aa: CASSRGDRVSYGYTF; CDR3nt: TGTGCCAGCAGCAGAGGGGACAGGGTGTCCTATGGCTACACCTTC
len: 15; abundance: -; d_gene: -; j_gene: TRBJ1-1; v_gene: TRBV7-2; CDR3aa: CASSQQGRGNTEAFF; CDR3nt: TGTGCCAGCAGCCAACAGGGTCGTGGGAACACTGAAGCTTTCTTT
len: 14; abundance: -; d_gene: -; j_gene: TRBJ1-2; v_gene: TRBV6-5; CDR3aa: CASRGGGPHWGYTF; CDR3nt: TGTGCCAGCAGGGGCGGGGGCCCTCATTGGGGCTACACCTTC
len: 15; abundance: -; d_gene: TRBD1; j_gene: TRBJ2-5; v_gene: TRBV9; CDR3aa: CASSVSDRGQETQYF; CDR3nt: TGTGCCAGCAGCGTCTCTGACAGGGGGCAAGAGACCCAGTACTTC
len: 16; abundance: -; d_gene: TRBD2; j_gene: TRBJ2-5; v_gene: TRBV5-4; CDR3aa: CASTRGASGVQETQYF; CDR3nt: TGTGCCAGCACCAGAGGGGCTAGCGGGGTGCAAGAGACCCAGTACTTC
len: 19; abundance: many; d_gene: TRBD2; j_gene: TRBJ2-3; v_gene: TRBV6-1; CDR3aa: CASSATPATSGGASDTQYF; CDR3nt: TGTGCCAGCAGTGCAACTCCGGCCACTAGCGGGGGGGCCTCAGATACGCAGTATTTT
len: 16; abundance: -; d_gene: TRBD1; j_gene: TRBJ1-2; v_gene: TRBV5-1; CDR3aa: CASSPHAGGEVYGYTF; CDR3nt: TGCGCCAGCAGCCCCCATGCAGGGGGCGAAGTCTATGGCTACACCTTC
len: 16; abundance: -; d_gene: TRBD1; j_gene: TRBJ1-2; v_gene: TRBV4-3; CDR3aa: CASSQGGQGENYGYTF; CDR3nt: TGCGCCAGCAGCCAAGGGGGACAGGGGGAAAACTATGGCTACACCTTC
len: 16; abundance: -; d_gene: TRBD2; j_gene: TRBJ2-3; v_gene: TRBV6-2/TRBV6-3; CDR3aa: CASSSNERGSTDTQYF; CDR3nt: TGTGCCAGCAGTTCGAATGAGCGGGGGAGCACAGATACGCAGTATTTT
len: 14; abundance: -; d_gene: TRBD1; j_gene: TRBJ2-7; v_gene: TRBV3-1/TRBV3-2; CDR3aa: CASSFEDREDEQYF; CDR3nt: TGTGCCAGCAGCTTCGAGGACAGGGAGGACGAGCAGTACTTC
len: 19; abundance: -; d_gene: -; j_gene: TRBJ1-3; v_gene: TRBV12-5; CDR3aa: CASGLLPLGRESSGNTIYF; CDR3nt: TGTGCTAGTGGTCTCCTACCCCTCGGACGGGAAAGCTCTGGAAACACCATATATTTT
len: 13; abundance: -; d_gene: -; j_gene: TRBJ2-7; v_gene: TRBV24-1; CDR3aa: CATSDPVNYEQYF; CDR3nt: TGTGCCACCAGTGATCCCGTTAACTACGAGCAGTACTTC
len: 15; abundance: -; d_gene: TRBD2; j_gene: TRBJ2-3; v_gene: TRBV7-2; CDR3aa: CASSLARGGADTQYF; CDR3nt: TGTGCCAGCAGCTTAGCTCGCGGGGGGGCCGATACGCAGTATTTT
len: 14; abundance: -; d_gene: -; j_gene: TRBJ2-1; v_gene: TRBV10-3; CDR3aa: CAISEMSSYNEQFF; CDR3nt: TGTGCCATCAGTGAAATGAGCTCCTACAATGAGCAGTTCTTC
len: 14; abundance: -; d_gene: -; j_gene: TRBJ2-7; v_gene: TRBV4-3; CDR3aa: CASSQDRSSYEQYF; CDR3nt: TGCGCCAGCAGCCAAGATAGGAGCTCCTACGAGCAGTACTTC
len: 16; abundance: -; d_gene: -; j_gene: TRBJ2-1; v_gene: TRBV27; CDR3aa: CASSPATVTSYNEQFF; CDR3nt: TGTGCCAGCAGTCCCGCTACAGTCACCTCCTACAATGAGCAGTTCTTC
len: 19; abundance: -; d_gene: TRBD2; j_gene: TRBJ2-5; v_gene: TRBV4-2; CDR3aa: CASSQAAASGGLDQETQYF; CDR3nt: TGTGCCAGCAGCCAAGCAGCGGCTAGCGGGGGCCTAGATCAAGAGACCCAGTACTTC